Shown below are 15 T cell receptor beta chains from a single sample sequenced in a study of response to subunit inactivated influenza vaccine. One entry per CDR3 protein, called by TCRdb with MiXCR from the RT-PCR reads. The table lists about 540,000 distinct CDR3 sequences, around 13% of them singletons. Specimen: PBMCs from blood, collected 11 to 12 days after vaccination. The source of these receptors is a man aged 50 to 60 who received an inactivated influenza vaccine.

The CDR3 DNA sequence: TGTGCCAGCAGTTTCCGGACAGGGAGTAAATTAAAACTAGAGACCCAGTACTTC. Encoded protein: CASSFRTGSKLKLETQYF. The chain carries TRBV28 and TRBJ2-5; 8 bases align to TRBD1. The V gene's germline CDR1 is MDHEN and CDR2 SYDVKM. With V trimmed by 3 bases and J by 4 bases, 16 bases remained unmatched. The CDR3 runs to 18 residues.

This clonotype was found many times. The chain uses TRBV5-5 and TRBJ2-3; TRBD1 or TRBD2 may be the D gene (5 bases each). Germline loops: CDR1 SGHKS, CDR2 YYEKEE (reference sequence). V lost 3 bases, J lost 0 bases, and 14 bases lay in between. This CDR3 has 16 residues. CDR3 region: CASSWGPSPSTDTQYF. The CDR3 DNA sequence: TGTGCCAGCAGCTGGGGACCCAGCCCTAGCACAGATACGCAGTATTTT.

This chain uses TRBV2 with TRBJ1-2; a possible D gene is TRBD1 (6 bases). Germline lookup yields CDR1 SNHLY and CDR2 FYNNEI. The CDR3 totals 12 residues. With 7 bases removed from V and 6 bases from J, the gap between germline ends came to 12 bases. The CDR3 region is CASIKGGDGYTF. CDR3 in DNA: TGTGCCAGCATAAAGGGGGGCGATGGCTACACCTTC.

This clonotype was found a few times. This sequence joins TRBV10-3 and TRBJ2-3, with TRBD1 identical over 7 bases. The germline V gene has CDR1 ENHRY and CDR2 SYGVKD. Losses at the gene ends were 6 bases for V and 0 bases for J; bases not matched to a gene: 3. There are 14 residues in the CDR3. The CDR3 region has the DNA TGTGCCATCAGCCGGGACAGTAGCACAGATACGCAGTATTTT. Translating it yields CAISRDSSTDTQYF.

This clonotype was seen many times. For the CDR3, the DNA is TGTGCCAGCAGCTTATATGGGACGACCGGGGAGCTGTTTTTT. Its protein is CASSLYGTTGELFF. The chain has TRBV11-2 and TRBJ2-2; D is perhaps TRBD1 or TRBD2 (5 bases each). Trimming pared 2 bases from V and 5 bases from J, leaving 9 bases between. CDR3 length equals 14 residues. Germline V gene data show CDR1 as SGHAT and CDR2 as FQNNGV.

This clonotype was observed a handful of times. This chain joins TRBV20-1 and TRBJ2-1; TRBD2 agrees at 8 bases. Per germline, CDR1 DFQATT and CDR2 SNEGSKA (reference sequence). The trim removed 6 bases at V and 6 bases at J, leaving 7 bases unmatched. The CDR3 contains 13 residues. The CDR3 sequence is CSAFSGRGNEQFF. CDR3 nucleotide sequence: TGCAGTGCCTTCAGCGGGAGAGGCAATGAGCAGTTCTTC.

The rearrangement joins TRBV5-5 to TRBJ2-1, with D tentatively TRBD1 or TRBD2 (6 bases each). The length of the CDR3 is 16 residues. Trimming pared 5 bases from V and 3 bases from J, leaving 18 bases between. The germline gives CDR1 SGHKS, CDR2 YYEKEE (reference sequence). The CDR3, as DNA: TGTGCCAGCAGGGGGGACGGGGGCAGCCGCTACAATGAGCAGTTCTTC. It codes for CASRGDGGSRYNEQFF.

This chain uses TRBV5-5 with TRBJ1-2, with 8 bases identical to TRBD1. This CDR3 contains 15 residues. The V and J ends lost 4 bases and 4 bases, in that order; junction bases with no gene match: 9. The germline CDR1 and CDR2 sequences are SGHKS and YYEKEE (reference sequence). The CDR3 reads CASSKLQGAAYGYTF. DNA for the CDR3: TGTGCCAGCAGCAAACTGCAGGGGGCTGCCTATGGCTACACCTTC.

The chain uses TRBV29-1 and TRBJ2-7, with 8 bases lining up with TRBD2. Per germline, CDR1 SQVTM and CDR2 ANQGSEA. The CDR3 consists of 12 residues. Germline trimming cut 6 bases from V and 6 bases from J; bases unmatched to any gene: 7. CDR3: CSVTGLASEQYF. CDR3 DNA sequence: TGCAGCGTGACTGGACTAGCCTCCGAGCAGTACTTC.

This clonotype was observed a handful of times. Written as DNA, the CDR3 is TGTGCCAGCAGCCAAGATCTACGAGCGGTACCCAAGATGACCCAGTACTTC. Translation: CASSQDLRAVPKMTQYF. This rearrangement joins TRBV3-1 to TRBJ2-5, with a tentative D call TRBD2 (5 bases). CDR1 and CDR2 from the germline V gene are LGHDT and YNNKEL (reference sequence). CDR3 length: 17 amino acids. V was trimmed by 0 bases and J by 7 bases, leaving 21 bases between them.

In its sample, this clonotype was seen a few times. The CDR3 DNA sequence: TGTGCCAGCAGCTCCCGGGGGGGACCGACCTACGAGCAGTACTTC. It translates to CASSSRGGPTYEQYF. The chain couples TRBV7-2 to TRBJ2-7; TRBD2 agrees at 8 bases. J gave up 2 bases and V 4 bases, and 7 bases lay outside the gene matches. Germline V gives CDR1 SGHTA, CDR2 FQGNSA. This CDR3 is 15 amino acids long.

This clonotype was picked up a small number of times. This chain links TRBV4-3 with TRBJ1-2, with D possibly TRBD1 on 6 matching bases. The CDR3 extends over 15 amino acids. Germline assignment: CDR1 LGHNA and CDR2 YSLEER. Trimming left V 0 bases short and J 3 bases short, with 11 bases between. Here the CDR3 DNA reads TGCGCCAGCAGCCAAGACTCAGGGGCGTACTATGGCTACACCTTC. This translates into CASSQDSGAYYGYTF.

The V and J genes are TRBV7-8 and TRBJ2-1; 9 nucleotides agree with TRBD1. Germline lookup yields CDR1 SGHVS and CDR2 FQNEAQ. With V trimmed by 1 base and J by 7 bases, 5 bases remained unmatched. The CDR3 is 15 residues long. CDR3 protein: CASSLGTGVRNEQFF. CDR3 DNA sequence: TGTGCCAGCAGCTTAGGGACAGGGGTTAGGAATGAGCAGTTCTTC.

CDR3 bases: TGTGCCAGCAGTTTAGGGACAGGGTTAAGCCAGTACTTC. Protein: CASSLGTGLSQYF. This chain connects TRBV27 to TRBJ2-5, with 9 nucleotides matching TRBD1. This CDR3 has 13 amino acids. Germline values: CDR1 MNHEY, CDR2 SMNVEV (reference sequence). J lost 10 bases, V lost 2 bases, and 5 bases had no gene match.

This clonotype was seen a few times. This chain links TRBV7-9 with TRBJ1-1; 10 bases are shared with TRBD1. The junction had 8 bases not matched to a gene; V was cut back by 0 bases and J by 4 bases. CDR1 and CDR2 (germline): SEHNR, FQNEAQ (reference sequence). The CDR3 has 17 residues. CDR3 sequence reads: CASSLASDRGFGTEAFF. CDR3 DNA: TGTGCCAGCAGCTTAGCGTCGGACAGGGGGTTCGGCACTGAAGCTTTCTTT.